The rows below give T cell receptor beta chains drawn from one sample of a study of CD8 T cells in ankylosing spondylitis. TCRdb recomputed calls from the 5' RACE reads with MiXCR, one row per CDR3 protein. The sample shows roughly 240,000 distinct CDR3 sequences, approximately 7.6% of them seen only once. The sample was blood, either unsorted or a sorted T cell fraction (not recorded which). These receptors all come from a female donor with ankylosing spondylitis or in good health (not recorded which). Both conserved end residues are part of each CDR3. The D gene is left open where the match is weak. For some rows the clone size is stated as once, few or many, or as a class when expanded; others skip it.

d_call clone_size j_call v_call cdr3_nt cdr3_aa
TRBD1 - TRBJ1-2 TRBV4-3 TGCGCCAGCAGCCAAGAAGACAGGGCCATCTACACCTTC CASSQEDRAIYTF
- many TRBJ1-1 TRBV18 TGTGCCAGCTCACAACAGAACACTGAAGCTTTCTTT CASSQQNTEAFF
- few TRBJ2-1 TRBV20-1 TGCAGTGCTAGAGCGACTAGTTTCTCTTCTAATGAGCAGTTCTTC CSARATSFSSNEQFF
TRBD1 few TRBJ1-4 TRBV28 TGTGCCAGCGGACAGGGATGGGAAAAACTGTTTTTT CASGQGWEKLFF
TRBD1 many TRBJ2-7 TRBV10-3 TGTGCCATCAGTGGGACAGGTACGGGACAGACCTACGAGCAGTACTTC CAISGTGTGQTYEQYF
- many TRBJ2-3 TRBV5-6 TGTGCCAGCAGCTTGGGCGCTGGGACAGATACGCAGTATTTT CASSLGAGTDTQYF
- many TRBJ1-1 TRBV4-2 TGTGCCAGCAGCCAAGATCGGGGGAGGACTGAAGCTTTCTTT CASSQDRGRTEAFF
- many TRBJ1-1 TRBV12-3/TRBV12-4 TGTGCCAGCAGTATGGACGGCAGCGAAGCTTTCTTT CASSMDGSEAFF
- - TRBJ1-2 TRBV19 TGTGCCACTACGGACAGCCCTAACTATGGCTACACCTTC CATTDSPNYGYTF
TRBD2 many TRBJ2-3 TRBV6-1 TGTGCCAGCAGACCGCGGACTAGCTCGAGCGATACGCAGTATTTT CASRPRTSSSDTQYF